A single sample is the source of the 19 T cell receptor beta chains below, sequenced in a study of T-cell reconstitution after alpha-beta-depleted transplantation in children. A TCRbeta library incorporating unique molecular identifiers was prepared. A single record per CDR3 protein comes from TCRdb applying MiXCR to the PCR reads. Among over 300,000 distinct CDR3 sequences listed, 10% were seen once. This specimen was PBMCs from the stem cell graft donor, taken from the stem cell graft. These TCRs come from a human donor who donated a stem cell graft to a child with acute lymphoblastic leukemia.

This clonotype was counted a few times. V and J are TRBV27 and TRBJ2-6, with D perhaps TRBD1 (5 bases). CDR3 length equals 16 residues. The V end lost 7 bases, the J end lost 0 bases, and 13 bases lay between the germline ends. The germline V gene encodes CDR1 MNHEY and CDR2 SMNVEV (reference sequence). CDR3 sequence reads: CASNAGPGSGANVLTF. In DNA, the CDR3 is TGTGCCAGCAATGCAGGGCCTGGCTCTGGGGCCAACGTCCTGACTTTC.

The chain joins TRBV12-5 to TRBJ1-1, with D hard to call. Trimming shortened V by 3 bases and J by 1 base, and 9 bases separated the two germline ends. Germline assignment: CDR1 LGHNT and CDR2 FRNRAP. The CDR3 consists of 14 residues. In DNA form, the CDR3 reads TGTGCTAGTGGTTTTGTGGGTCAGAACACTGAAGCTTTCTTT. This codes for CASGFVGQNTEAFF. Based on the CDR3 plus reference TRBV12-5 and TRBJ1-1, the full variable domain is DARVTQTPRHKVTEMGQEVTMRCQPILGHNTVFWYRQTMMQGLELLAYFRNRAPLDDSGMPKDRFSAEMPDATLATLKIQPSEPRDSAVYFCASGFVGQNTEAFFGQGTRLTVV.

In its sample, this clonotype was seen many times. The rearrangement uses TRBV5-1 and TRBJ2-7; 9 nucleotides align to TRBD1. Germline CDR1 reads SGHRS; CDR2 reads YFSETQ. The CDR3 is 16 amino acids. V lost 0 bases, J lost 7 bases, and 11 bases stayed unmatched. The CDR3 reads CASSLGPRQGGQEQYF. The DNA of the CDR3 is TGCGCCAGCAGCTTGGGACCCCGACAGGGGGGGCAAGAGCAGTACTTC.

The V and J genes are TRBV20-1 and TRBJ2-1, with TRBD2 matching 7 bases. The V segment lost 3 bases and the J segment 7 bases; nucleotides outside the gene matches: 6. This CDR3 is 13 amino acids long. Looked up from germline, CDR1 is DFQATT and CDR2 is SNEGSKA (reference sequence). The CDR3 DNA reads TGCAGTGCTAGCGGACTAGTGGGTAATGAGCAGTTCTTC. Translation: CSASGLVGNEQFF.

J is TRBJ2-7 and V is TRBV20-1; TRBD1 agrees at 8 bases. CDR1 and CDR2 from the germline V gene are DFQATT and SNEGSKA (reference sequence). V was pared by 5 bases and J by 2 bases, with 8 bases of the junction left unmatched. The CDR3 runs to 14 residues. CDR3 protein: CSAEGQGKTYEQYF. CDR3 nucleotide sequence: TGCAGTGCTGAAGGACAGGGAAAGACCTACGAGCAGTACTTC.

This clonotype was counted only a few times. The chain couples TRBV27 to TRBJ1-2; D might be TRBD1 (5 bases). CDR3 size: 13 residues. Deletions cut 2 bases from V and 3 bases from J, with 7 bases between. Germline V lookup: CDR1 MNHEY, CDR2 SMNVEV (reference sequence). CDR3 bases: TGTGCCAGCAGTTTAGGGGCTCACTATGGCTACACCTTC. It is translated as CASSLGAHYGYTF.

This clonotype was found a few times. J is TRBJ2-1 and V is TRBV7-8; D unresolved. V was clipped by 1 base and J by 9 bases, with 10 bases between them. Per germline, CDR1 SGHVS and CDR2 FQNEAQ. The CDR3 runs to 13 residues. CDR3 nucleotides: TGTGCCAGCAGCTTAGGTCAAGCCAGTGAGCAGTTCTTC. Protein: CASSLGQASEQFF.

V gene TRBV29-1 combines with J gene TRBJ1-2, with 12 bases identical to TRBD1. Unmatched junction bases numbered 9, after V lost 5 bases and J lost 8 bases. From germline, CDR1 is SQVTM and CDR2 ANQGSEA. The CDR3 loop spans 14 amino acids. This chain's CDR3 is CSVTGQGASEGYTF. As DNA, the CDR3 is TGCAGCGTTACGGGACAGGGGGCCTCGGAAGGCTACACCTTC.

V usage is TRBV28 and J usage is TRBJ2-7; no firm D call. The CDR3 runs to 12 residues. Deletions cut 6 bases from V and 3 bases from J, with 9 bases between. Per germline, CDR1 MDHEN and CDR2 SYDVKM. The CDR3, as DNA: TGTGCCAGCAGCACCAGAAGCTACGAGCAGTACTTC. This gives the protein CASSTRSYEQYF.

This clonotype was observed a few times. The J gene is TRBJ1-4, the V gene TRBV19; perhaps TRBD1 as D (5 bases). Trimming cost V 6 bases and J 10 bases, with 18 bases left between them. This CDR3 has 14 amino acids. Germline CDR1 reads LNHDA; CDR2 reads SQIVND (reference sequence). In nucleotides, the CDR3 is TGTGCCAGTAGCCCTCAGGGAGAGGGCGGAAAACTGTTTTTT. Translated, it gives CASSPQGEGGKLFF.

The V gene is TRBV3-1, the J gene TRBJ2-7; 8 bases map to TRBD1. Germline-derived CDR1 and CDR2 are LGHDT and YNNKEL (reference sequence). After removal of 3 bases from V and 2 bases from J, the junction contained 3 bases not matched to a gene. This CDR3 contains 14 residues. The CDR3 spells CASSHGQGPYEQYF. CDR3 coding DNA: TGTGCCAGCAGCCACGGACAGGGACCCTACGAGCAGTACTTC.

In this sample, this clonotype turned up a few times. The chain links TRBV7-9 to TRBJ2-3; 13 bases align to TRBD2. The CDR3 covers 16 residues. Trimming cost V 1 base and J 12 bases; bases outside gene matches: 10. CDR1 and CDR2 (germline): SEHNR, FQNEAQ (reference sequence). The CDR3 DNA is TGTGCCAGCAGCTTAGAGCGGACTAGCGGGAGTCCTACACAGTATTTT. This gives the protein CASSLERTSGSPTQYF.

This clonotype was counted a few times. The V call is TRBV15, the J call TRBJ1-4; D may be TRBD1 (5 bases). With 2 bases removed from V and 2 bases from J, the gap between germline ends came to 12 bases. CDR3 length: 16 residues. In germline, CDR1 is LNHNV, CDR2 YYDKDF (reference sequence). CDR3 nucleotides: TGTGCCACCAGCAGAATTCCAGGGTCTACTAATGAAAAACTGTTTTTT. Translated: CATSRIPGSTNEKLFF. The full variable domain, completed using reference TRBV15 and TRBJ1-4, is DAMVIQNPRYQVTQFGKPVTLSCSQTLNHNVMYWYQQKSSQAPKLLFHYYDKDFNNEADTPDNFQSRRPNTSFCFLDIRSPGLGDTAMYLCATSRIPGSTNEKLFFGSGTQLSVL.

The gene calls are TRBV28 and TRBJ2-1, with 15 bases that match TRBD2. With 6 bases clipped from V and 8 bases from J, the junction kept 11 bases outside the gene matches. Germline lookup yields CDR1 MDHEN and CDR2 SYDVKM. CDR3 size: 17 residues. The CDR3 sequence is CASRPGLAGGKRDEQFF. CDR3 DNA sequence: TGTGCCAGCAGACCTGGACTAGCGGGAGGGAAGCGGGATGAGCAGTTCTTC.

The CDR3 protein is CASRKAGTSGTGTQYF. Here the CDR3 DNA reads TGCGCCAGCAGGAAGGCCGGGACTAGCGGGACAGGGACGCAGTATTTT. This chain connects TRBV5-1 to TRBJ2-3; 13 bases fit TRBD2. Germline CDR1 and CDR2: SGHRS and YFSETQ. The V segment lost 5 bases and the J segment 9 bases; nucleotides outside the gene matches: 12. This CDR3 region has 16 residues.

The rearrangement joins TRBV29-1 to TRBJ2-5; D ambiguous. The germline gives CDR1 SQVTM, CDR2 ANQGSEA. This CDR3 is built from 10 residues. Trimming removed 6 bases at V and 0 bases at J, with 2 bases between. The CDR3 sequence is CSVYQETQYF. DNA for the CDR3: TGCAGCGTCTACCAAGAGACCCAGTACTTC.

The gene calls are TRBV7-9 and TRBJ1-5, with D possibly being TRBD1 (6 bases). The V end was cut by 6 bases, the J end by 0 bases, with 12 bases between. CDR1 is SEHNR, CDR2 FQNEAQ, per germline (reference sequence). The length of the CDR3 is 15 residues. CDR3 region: CASSKQGDSNQPQHF. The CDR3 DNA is TGTGCCAGCAGTAAACAGGGAGATAGCAATCAGCCCCAGCATTTT. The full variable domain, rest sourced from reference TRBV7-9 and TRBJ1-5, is DTGVSQNPRHKITKRGQNVTFRCDPISEHNRLYWYRQTLGQGPEFLTYFQNEAQLEKSRLLSDRFSAERPKGSFSTLEIQRTEQGDSAMYLCASSKQGDSNQPQHFGDGTRLSIL.

In DNA, the CDR3 is TGTGCCAGCAGCCCGCTAGCGGGAGGGCCTCTATTCAATGAGCAGTTCTTC. It yields the protein CASSPLAGGPLFNEQFF. This chain links TRBV7-3 with TRBJ2-1; TRBD2 matches 12 bases. This CDR3 spans 17 amino acids. J gave up 6 bases and V 5 bases, and 11 bases lay outside the gene matches. From germline, CDR1 is SGHTA and CDR2 FQGTGA.

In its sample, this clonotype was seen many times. The CDR3 sequence is CASSYGHPQPQHF. CDR3 nucleotide sequence: TGTGCCAGCAGTTACGGGCATCCTCAGCCCCAGCATTTT. This rearrangement joins TRBV6-2 or TRBV6-3 to TRBJ1-5; the D is unclear. Germline lookup yields CDR1 MNHEY and CDR2 SVGEGT. There are 13 residues in the CDR3. The V gene lost 2 bases and the J gene lost 6 bases, with 8 bases spanning the gap.